The text below deals with one T cell receptor beta chain. The CDR3 is 12 amino acids. V was pared by 10 bases and J by 7 bases, with 14 bases between. The sample comes from a study of T-cell reconstitution after alpha-beta-depleted transplantation in children. Researchers prepared the TCRbeta library using unique molecular identifiers, the study reports. Via MiXCR, TCRdb re-called the PCR reads, giving one row per CDR3 protein. The sample has 350,000 to 450,000 distinct CDR3 sequences, approximately 20% seen once. The receptor's source is a human donor who donated a stem cell graft to a child with acute myeloid leukemia. This specimen consisted of PBMCs from the stem cell graft donor, obtained from the stem cell graft. This chain uses TRBV12-3 or TRBV12-4 with TRBJ2-1; D is tentatively TRBD1 or TRBD2 (5 bases each). CDR3 nucleotide sequence: TGTGCCATCAAGTCGGGGCGAAATGAGCAGTTCTTC. Protein: CAIKSGRNEQFF.